The rows below give T cell receptor beta chains drawn from one sample of a study of T-cell reconstitution after alpha-beta-depleted transplantation in children. TCRdb reprocessed the PCR reads with MiXCR, giving one entry per CDR3 protein. Seen here are 440,000 or so distinct CDR3 sequences, about a tenth observed once, and the top ten hold roughly 6%. The sequencing here drew on PBMCs from the stem cell graft donor, taken from the stem cell graft. The receptor source for this set is a human donor who donated a stem cell graft to a child with acute myeloid leukemia. Both conserved end residues are part of each CDR3. Each record gives: clone size, D gene, J gene, V gene, CDR3 protein, CDR3 DNA. D genes are given only for firm matches. Clone size is shown for a subset of rows, as once, few, many or a class of expanded clone.

clone_size: few; d_call: -; j_call: TRBJ2-3; v_call: TRBV4-2; cdr3_aa: CASSQAGGDTDTQYF; cdr3_nt: TGTGCCAGCAGCCAGGCCGGGGGAGATACAGATACGCAGTATTTT
clone_size: -; d_call: -; j_call: TRBJ1-5; v_call: TRBV25-1; cdr3_aa: CASSESVGDSNQPQHF; cdr3_nt: TGTGCCAGCAGTGAATCGGTCGGAGATAGCAATCAGCCCCAGCATTTT
clone_size: few; d_call: -; j_call: TRBJ1-6; v_call: TRBV4-2; cdr3_aa: CASSQEMSSENSPLHF; cdr3_nt: TGTGCCAGCAGCCAAGAAATGTCCTCGGAGAATTCACCCCTCCACTTT
clone_size: -; d_call: TRBD1; j_call: TRBJ2-7; v_call: TRBV5-1; cdr3_aa: CASSSRDRYTYEQYF; cdr3_nt: TGCGCCAGCAGCTCCCGGGACAGATACACCTACGAGCAGTACTTC
clone_size: -; d_call: TRBD1; j_call: TRBJ1-2; v_call: TRBV7-9; cdr3_aa: CASSLGLDRVNGYTF; cdr3_nt: TGTGCCAGCAGCTTAGGCCTGGACAGGGTGAATGGCTACACCTTC
clone_size: few; d_call: TRBD2; j_call: TRBJ2-1; v_call: TRBV5-1; cdr3_aa: CASSERESSYNEQFF; cdr3_nt: TGCGCCAGCAGTGAGCGGGAGAGCTCCTACAATGAGCAGTTCTTC
clone_size: -; d_call: -; j_call: TRBJ2-1; v_call: TRBV3-1; cdr3_aa: CASSQANSNEQFF; cdr3_nt: TGTGCCAGCAGCCAAGCCAATTCCAATGAGCAGTTCTTC
clone_size: few; d_call: -; j_call: TRBJ1-1; v_call: TRBV5-1; cdr3_aa: CASSLKSWATEAFF; cdr3_nt: TGCGCCAGCAGCTTGAAGTCGTGGGCCACTGAAGCTTTCTTT
clone_size: few; d_call: -; j_call: TRBJ1-3; v_call: TRBV9; cdr3_aa: CASSVHGEAMPGNTIYF; cdr3_nt: TGTGCCAGCAGCGTTCATGGGGAGGCAATGCCGGGAAACACCATATATTTT
clone_size: -; d_call: -; j_call: TRBJ1-1; v_call: TRBV6-2/TRBV6-3; cdr3_aa: CASGAYGTHMNTEAFF; cdr3_nt: TGTGCCAGCGGTGCTTACGGGACCCACATGAACACTGAAGCTTTCTTT
clone_size: -; d_call: -; j_call: TRBJ1-2; v_call: TRBV20-1; cdr3_aa: CSAHGRTLNYGYTF; cdr3_nt: TGCAGTGCGCATGGGCGAACCCTTAACTATGGCTACACCTTC
clone_size: few; d_call: -; j_call: TRBJ2-7; v_call: TRBV25-1; cdr3_aa: CASSDSVYEQYF; cdr3_nt: TGTGCCAGCAGTGATTCTGTCTACGAGCAGTACTTC
clone_size: few; d_call: -; j_call: TRBJ2-1; v_call: TRBV4-1; cdr3_aa: CASSPPLGRGAYEQFF; cdr3_nt: TGCGCCAGCAGCCCCCCCCTGGGTCGAGGGGCTTATGAGCAGTTCTTC
clone_size: few; d_call: -; j_call: TRBJ2-1; v_call: TRBV12-3/TRBV12-4; cdr3_aa: CASSTATVLSYNEQFF; cdr3_nt: TGTGCCAGCAGTACAGCGACAGTCCTATCGTACAATGAGCAGTTCTTC
clone_size: few; d_call: TRBD1; j_call: TRBJ2-1; v_call: TRBV6-1; cdr3_aa: CASTIYGTGDEQFF; cdr3_nt: TGTGCCAGCACTATATACGGGACAGGAGATGAGCAGTTCTTC
clone_size: few; d_call: -; j_call: TRBJ1-4; v_call: TRBV13; cdr3_aa: CASSLGGVREKLFF; cdr3_nt: TGTGCCAGCAGCTTAGGGGGGGTTCGTGAAAAACTGTTTTTT
clone_size: many; d_call: -; j_call: TRBJ1-2; v_call: TRBV7-9; cdr3_aa: CASTLGGANYGYTF; cdr3_nt: TGTGCCAGCACCTTGGGGGGGGCTAACTATGGCTACACCTTC
clone_size: -; d_call: -; j_call: TRBJ2-1; v_call: TRBV19; cdr3_aa: CASSIVPTDNEQFF; cdr3_nt: TGTGCCAGTAGTATAGTCCCTACAGACAATGAGCAGTTCTTC
clone_size: -; d_call: -; j_call: TRBJ1-1; v_call: TRBV5-1; cdr3_aa: CASSPRAGNGESRFLGAFF; cdr3_nt: TGCGCCAGCAGCCCAAGGGCAGGGAACGGAGAGAGTCGATTTTTGGGAGCTTTCTTT
clone_size: few; d_call: -; j_call: TRBJ2-2; v_call: TRBV20-1; cdr3_aa: CSARGHTGELFF; cdr3_nt: TGCAGTGCTAGAGGACACACCGGGGAGCTGTTTTTT
clone_size: -; d_call: -; j_call: TRBJ2-3; v_call: TRBV5-1; cdr3_aa: CASSLVGTGFTDTQYF; cdr3_nt: TGCGCCAGCAGCTTGGTGGGGACTGGATTCACAGATACGCAGTATTTT
clone_size: -; d_call: TRBD1; j_call: TRBJ1-2; v_call: TRBV20-1; cdr3_aa: CSAPWDRGYGYTF; cdr3_nt: TGCAGTGCCCCCTGGGACAGGGGTTATGGCTACACCTTC